These 15 T cell receptor beta chains were sequenced from one sample in a study of PD-L1 blockade in urothelial cancer. Method: immunoSEQ multiplex PCR; TCRdb's copy keeps in-frame clones and lacks some. The top ten clones hold 11% of a sample with around 66,000 clones, roughly 86% of them seen once. Time point defined: peripheral blood 6 weeks after treatment start. The material was PBMCs, obtained around atezolizumab (anti-PD-L1) treatment. Receptors were obtained from a man aged 55 to 70 with urothelial cancer.

The table lists this clone with a few counts. The gene calls are TRBV6-1 and TRBJ1-6, with D unclear. Trimming cost V 2 bases and J 0 bases, with 2 bases left between them. This CDR3 contains 14 residues. Looked up from germline, CDR1 is MNHNS and CDR2 is SASEGT. CDR3 bases: TGTGCCAGCAGTGAACACTCCTATAATTCACCCCTCCACTTT. Protein product: CASSEHSYNSPLHF.

The chain is built from TRBV5-1 and TRBJ2-7; weak D call: TRBD2 (6 bases). The V gene's germline CDR1 is SGHRS and CDR2 YFSETQ. The V end lost 1 base, the J end lost 0 bases, and 14 bases lay between the germline ends. This CDR3 spans 16 amino acids. The CDR3 DNA is TGCGCCAGCAGCTTGTTCGGGGACTCTCACTCCTACGAGCAGTACTTC. This translates into CASSLFGDSHSYEQYF.

In this sample, this clone turned up a few times. CDR3 residues: CASSLPGGGTGEKLFF. The CDR3 nucleotides are TGTGCCAGCAGTCTACCGGGAGGGGGGACAGGGGAGAAACTGTTTTTT. This rearrangement joins TRBV28 to TRBJ1-4; 10 bases are shared with TRBD1. J gave up 11 bases and V 5 bases, and 14 bases lay outside the gene matches. The CDR3 sequence is 16 residues long. Germline V lookup: CDR1 MDHEN, CDR2 SYDVKM.

This chain uses TRBV11-1 with TRBJ2-3, with 10 bases lining up with TRBD2. The CDR3 is made up of 16 amino acids. After removal of 3 bases from V and 6 bases from J, the junction contained 9 bases not matched to a gene. In germline, CDR1 is SGHAT, CDR2 FQDESV (reference sequence). The CDR3 here is CASSLYLSGGADTQYF. CDR3 coding DNA: TGTGCCAGCAGCTTGTATCTAAGCGGGGGGGCGGATACGCAGTATTTT.

This rearrangement joins TRBV6-5 to TRBJ2-5; 9 nucleotides match TRBD1. The V segment lost 10 bases and the J segment 2 bases; nucleotides outside the gene matches: 11. The CDR3 consists of 15 residues. Per germline, CDR1 MNHEY and CDR2 SVGAGI. The CDR3: CATRRQGGTQETQYF. CDR3 in DNA: TGTGCCACCAGACGACAGGGGGGAACACAAGAGACCCAGTACTTC.

The gene calls are TRBV7-6 and TRBJ1-6; the D is unclear. The CDR3 covers 14 residues. V was clipped by 1 base and J by 4 bases, with 5 bases between them. Germline V gene data show CDR1 as SGHVS and CDR2 as FNYEAQ. CDR3 residues: CASSLGGYNSPLHF. CDR3 sequence (DNA): TGTGCCAGCAGCTTAGGAGGGTATAATTCACCCCTCCACTTT.

V is TRBV7-8 and J is TRBJ1-1; D gene ambiguous. Germline V gene lookup returns CDR1 SGHVS and CDR2 FQNEAQ. This CDR3 comprises 13 residues. Trimming stripped 2 bases from V and 4 bases from J, with 8 bases between. Written as DNA, the CDR3 is TGTGCCAGCAGCTTACGTTCCGGCACTGAAGCTTTCTTT. Its translation: CASSLRSGTEAFF.

This clone was picked up a small number of times. The V call is TRBV2, the J call TRBJ1-1, with a possible D match to TRBD1 (6 bases). Germline CDR1 is SNHLY and CDR2 is FYNNEI. Deletions cut 7 bases from V and 6 bases from J, with 15 bases between. This CDR3 is 13 amino acids long. The CDR3 protein is CASTRQGRAEAFF. CDR3 coding DNA: TGTGCCAGCACTCGGCAGGGGAGGGCTGAAGCTTTCTTT.

The chain combines TRBV11-3 with TRBJ1-3, with 8 nucleotides matching TRBD1. The CDR3 extends over 15 amino acids. Germline CDR1 and CDR2: SGHNT and YENEEA. Unmatched junction bases numbered 4, after V lost 2 bases and J lost 4 bases. The CDR3 region has the DNA TGTGCCAGCAGCTTACAGGGGGCGGAAGGAAACACCATATATTTT. Translated, it gives CASSLQGAEGNTIYF.

Worth noting for this clone: A read error may produce the germline difference seen at one junction end. This sequence joins TRBV5-3 and TRBJ2-7; D perhaps matches TRBD2 (7 bases). TRBV5-3 is filed as an ORF, its function uncertain. The CDR3 consists of 16 residues. This chain's CDR3 is CARRFEGGGRKRYYRF. Here the CDR3 DNA reads TGTGCCAGAAGGTTTGAGGGAGGGGGGAGAAAAAGGTACTACCGCTTC.

There are a few counts of this clone. The chain combines TRBV28 with TRBJ2-3; TRBD2 agrees at 9 bases. In germline, CDR1 is MDHEN, CDR2 SYDVKM. With V trimmed by 5 bases and J by 5 bases, 5 bases remained unmatched. The CDR3 loop spans 14 amino acids. This CDR3 is CASSPGLALDTQYF. CDR3 DNA sequence: TGTGCCAGCAGTCCCGGACTAGCGCTAGATACGCAGTATTTT.

V and J are TRBV5-1 and TRBJ1-2; D is possibly TRBD1 (5 bases). V dropped 4 bases and J dropped 3 bases, with 19 bases sitting between them. Germline values: CDR1 SGHRS, CDR2 YFSETQ. CDR3 length: 16 amino acids. CDR3 residues: CASSPGGAGGDYGYTF. The CDR3 nucleotides read TGCGCCAGCAGCCCAGGAGGTGCGGGGGGGGACTATGGCTACACCTTC.

The chain combines TRBV19 with TRBJ2-3; no clear D gene. Germline CDR1 LNHDA, CDR2 SQIVND (reference sequence). V shed 3 bases and J shed 2 bases, with 12 bases lying between them. The CDR3 is made up of 15 amino acids. This CDR3 is CASSIRAPDTDTQYF. The CDR3 bases are TGTGCCAGTAGTATTCGAGCCCCCGACACAGATACGCAGTATTTT.

The rearrangement uses TRBV27 and TRBJ1-1; D might be TRBD1 (6 bases). The V end lost 8 bases, the J end lost 0 bases, and 16 bases lay between the germline ends. Looked up from germline, CDR1 is MNHEY and CDR2 is SMNVEV (reference sequence). This CDR3 is 15 amino acids long. For the CDR3, the DNA is TGTGCCAGCTCCCTGACCGGGACACTGAACACTGAAGCTTTCTTT. Protein product: CASSLTGTLNTEAFF.

This chain uses TRBV19 with TRBJ1-5, with 10 bases matching TRBD1. Trimming cost V 6 bases and J 4 bases; bases outside gene matches: 0. The CDR3 length is 13 residues. Germline CDR1 is LNHDA and CDR2 is SQIVND (reference sequence). The CDR3 region is CASRGQGNQPQHF. CDR3 DNA: TGTGCCAGTAGGGGACAGGGGAATCAGCCCCAGCATTTT.